A single sample gave rise to the 3 T cell receptor beta chains below, sequenced in a study of cytomegalovirus exposure and HLA in healthy donors. A multiplex PCR was run with 60 Vbeta primers and 13 Jbeta primers. Profiled with immunoSEQ multiplex PCR; TCRdb holds only in-frame clones, not every one. The data hold 110,000 to 150,000 clones, with approximately 82% observed a single time. Sequenced material: PBMCs. The source of these receptors is a woman aged 55-70 years in good health and CMV-seropositive.

This clone was seen a handful of times. V gene TRBV6-1 combines with J gene TRBJ1-5; D unclear. Germline loops: CDR1 MNHNS, CDR2 SASEGT. V lost 4 bases to trimming and J lost 3 bases, with 10 bases between them. This CDR3 is 14 amino acids long. The CDR3 region has the DNA TGTGCCAGCAGTGTATCCCGCGTCAATCAGCCCCAGCATTTT. Its protein is CASSVSRVNQPQHF.

The chain links TRBV30 to TRBJ1-2; no clear D. The CDR3 contains 13 residues. Trimming cost V 2 bases and J 8 bases, with 15 bases left between them. Germline V gene sequence: CDR1 GTSNPN, CDR2 SVGIG (reference sequence). The CDR3 is CAWSLGRIGGYTF. CDR3 DNA sequence: TGTGCCTGGAGTCTGGGGAGGATCGGCGGCTACACCTTC.

The chain combines TRBV5-1 with TRBJ2-1; D remains unclear. V lost 2 bases to trimming and J lost 6 bases, with 18 bases between them. Germline loops: CDR1 SGHRS, CDR2 YFSETQ. The CDR3 extends over 16 amino acids. CDR3 loop: CASSFGLNFGGNEQFF. The CDR3 bases are TGCGCCAGCAGCTTTGGGCTCAACTTTGGTGGCAATGAGCAGTTCTTC.